These 14 T cell receptor beta chains originate from one sample sequenced in a study of response to subunit inactivated influenza vaccine (dated by TCRdb to the late 2010s). Receptor libraries were prepared by RT-PCR. The run used an Illumina HiSeq 2500. In-frame beta chains were kept once TCRdb had trimmed the public reads at Q25 with fastp and called clones with MiXCR. All rows with the same CDR3 protein become a single entry with the most common DNA and genes. Counted in this sample were more than 700,000 distinct CDR3 sequences; 21% of them appeared once. The ten largest account for 10% of the sample. The sequencing used PBMCs from blood, collected around 5 days after vaccination. The receptors come from a man aged 45 to 65 who received an inactivated influenza vaccine. Donor details come from another sample of the same person, matched by shared clones.

In DNA form, the CDR3 reads TGTGCCAGCAGCCGACAGGTCTGGACCTACAATGAGCAGTTCTTC. This gives the protein CASSRQVWTYNEQFF. The chain combines TRBV6-1 with TRBJ2-1, with D possibly matching TRBD1 (6 bases). V lost 6 bases and J lost 2, with 14 bases in between. Per the germline V gene, CDR1 is MNHNS and CDR2 is SASEGT. The CDR3 totals 15 residues.

This clonotype was recorded a few times. The J gene is TRBJ2-1, the V gene TRBV4-3; 8 positions agree with TRBD2. The germline V gene has CDR1 LGHNA and CDR2 YSLEER. Losses at the gene ends were 0 bases for V and 9 bases for J; bases not matched to a gene: 16. The CDR3 has 18 amino acids. The chain's CDR3 is CASSQEGGMAGGRGEQFF. In DNA form, the CDR3 reads TGCGCCAGCAGCCAAGAGGGTGGTATGGCGGGGGGCCGGGGTGAGCAGTTCTTC.

The J gene is TRBJ2-7, the V gene TRBV6-1; 16 positions agree with TRBD2. Trimming cost V 6 bases and J 2 bases; bases outside gene matches: 7. The CDR3 consists of 17 residues. Germline V gene lookup returns CDR1 MNHNS and CDR2 SASEGT. CDR3 in amino acids: CASSRFGTSGRAYEQYF. The DNA of the CDR3 is TGTGCCAGCAGCCGCTTCGGGACTAGCGGGAGGGCCTACGAGCAGTACTTC.

This clonotype was detected a few times. J is TRBJ2-1 and V is TRBV20-1, with D uncertain. The V gene's germline CDR1 is DFQATT and CDR2 SNEGSKA (reference sequence). Trimming took off 4 bases at V and 12 bases at J, with 13 bases between the two ends. This CDR3 has 11 amino acids. CDR3 DNA: TGCAGTGCTATTCGATGGGGTCTGCAGTTCTTC. It translates to CSAIRWGLQFF.

With respect to this clonotype: A junction end diverges from the germline sequence, so it may reflect a read error. The V gene is TRBV5-1, the J gene TRBJ1-4, with TRBD1 matching over 10 bases. The CDR3 has 15 residues. Germline CDR1 and CDR2: SGHRS and YFSETQ. DNA for the CDR3: TGCGCCAGCAGCCGGGGGACAGGGGCGTCTGAAAAACTGGTTTTT. Amino acids: CASSRGTGASEKLVF. Complete variable domain (other parts from reference TRBV5-1 and TRBJ1-4): KAGVTQTPRYLIKTRGQQVTLSCSPISGHRSVSWYQQTPGQGLQFLFEYFSETQRNKGNFPGRFSGRQFSNSRSEMNVSTLELGDSALYLCASSRGTGASEKLVFGSGTQLSVL.

This clonotype has more than one count but fewer than ten. This chain uses TRBV20-1 with TRBJ2-3; tentatively, D is TRBD1 or TRBD2 (6 bases each). Germline V gene lookup returns CDR1 DFQATT and CDR2 SNEGSKA (reference sequence). This CDR3 has 13 amino acids. As DNA, the CDR3 is TGCAGAGGCGACGGGGGCGCGGAAGATACGCAGTATTTT. Its translation: CRGDGGAEDTQYF.

This clonotype has a handful of counts. This chain uses TRBV7-2 with TRBJ2-7; 8 bases are shared with TRBD2. In germline, CDR1 is SGHTA, CDR2 FQGNSA. The V segment lost 7 bases and the J segment 6 bases; nucleotides outside the gene matches: 5. This CDR3 has 12 residues. The CDR3 DNA reads as TGTGCCAGCACTCGGGAGGGCTTCGAGCAGTACTTC. It yields the protein CASTREGFEQYF. Drawing the rest from reference TRBV7-2 and TRBJ2-7, the complete variable domain is GAGVSQSPSNKVTEKGKDVELRCDPISGHTALYWYRQSLGQGLEFLIYFQGNSAPDKSGLPSDRFSAERTGGSVSTLTIQRTQQEDSAVYLCASTREGFEQYFGPGTRLTVT.

The V and J genes are TRBV20-1 and TRBJ2-3; 12 bases agree with TRBD2. The CDR3 has 15 amino acids. The V segment lost 3 bases and the J segment 5 bases; nucleotides outside the gene matches: 6. CDR1 is DFQATT and CDR2 is SNEGSKA in the germline V gene (reference sequence). The DNA of the CDR3 is TGCAGTGCTAGCCGGACTAGCGGGGCGAGAGATACGCAGTATTTT. Amino acids: CSASRTSGARDTQYF.

This chain joins TRBV7-2 and TRBJ2-1; tentatively, D is TRBD2 (6 bases). Germline V gene lookup returns CDR1 SGHTA and CDR2 FQGNSA. Trimming stripped 1 base from V and 3 bases from J, with 13 bases between. CDR3 length: 16 amino acids. CDR3 sequence: CASSLVPRGNYNEQFF. In nucleotides, the CDR3 is TGTGCCAGCAGCTTAGTCCCGCGGGGTAACTACAATGAGCAGTTCTTC.

This clonotype has a handful of counts. The chain employs TRBV7-6 and TRBJ1-1; 7 positions agree with TRBD1. There are 15 residues in the CDR3. J lost 4 bases, V lost 2 bases, and 7 bases had no gene match. The germline V gene has CDR1 SGHVS and CDR2 FNYEAQ. CDR3 DNA: TGTGCCAGCAGCTTATGGGCAGGGGGTGGCACTGAAGCTTTCTTT. Its translation: CASSLWAGGGTEAFF.

In this sample, this clonotype turned up once. The chain employs TRBV9 and TRBJ2-7; 10 nucleotides agree with TRBD1. V gave up 0 bases and J gave up 4 bases; unmatched junction bases: 1. CDR3 length: 14 residues. From germline, CDR1 is SGDLS and CDR2 YYNGEE. For the CDR3, the DNA is TGTGCCAGCAGCGTAGAGGGACAGGGGTACGAGCAGTACTTC. Its translation: CASSVEGQGYEQYF. Using reference TRBV9 and TRBJ2-7 for the parts outside the CDR3, the full variable domain is DSGVTQTPKHLITATGQRVTLRCSPRSGDLSVYWYQQSLDQGLQFLIQYYNGEERAKGNILERFSAQQFPDLHSELNLSSLELGDSALYFCASSVEGQGYEQYFGPGTRLTVT.

A word on this clonotype: A clone one base away is much larger, so this may be a read error. The rearrangement links TRBV20-1 to TRBJ1-1; 9 bases fit TRBD1. V lost 4 bases, J lost 4 bases, and 4 bases stayed unmatched. The V gene's germline CDR1 is DFQATT and CDR2 SNEGSKA (reference sequence). This CDR3 comprises 13 residues. The CDR3 is CSATQGAITEAFF. As DNA, the CDR3 is TGCAGTGCTACACAGGGGGCTATCACTGAAGCTTTCTTT.

The chain recombines TRBV7-2 with TRBJ1-5; D possibly corresponds to TRBD1 (6 bases). The CDR3 has 16 amino acids. V lost 1 base and J 6 bases, leaving 16 bases between the germline ends. Germline lookup yields CDR1 SGHTA and CDR2 FQGNSA. This CDR3 is CASSLGGGGFGQPQHF. The CDR3, as DNA: TGTGCCAGCAGCTTAGGGGGTGGGGGCTTTGGTCAGCCCCAGCATTTT.

There are many counts of this clonotype. Mismatch with germline at one junction end may stem from a read error. The V gene is TRBV5-1, the J gene TRBJ1-1; D unclear. From germline, CDR1 is SGHRS and CDR2 YFSETQ. This CDR3 contains 13 residues. The CDR3 sequence is CASSLNRNTEAFF. In nucleotides, the CDR3 is TGTGCCAGCAGCTTAAACAGGAACACTGAAGCTTTCTTT.